This paragraph covers one T cell receptor beta chain sequence. The repertoire was sequenced with immunoSEQ multiplex PCR; TCRdb's copy has only in-frame clones and lacks some. The repertoire includes under 65,000 clones, roughly 93% of them detected once, and under 5% sits in the top ten. Germline CDR1 and CDR2: MDHEN and SYDVKM. V gave up 8 bases and J gave up 0 bases, with 10 bases separating them. The CDR3 sequence is 13 residues long. This record belongs to a study of T cell changes during pregnancy in multiple sclerosis. This clonotype was obtained from a female donor with multiple sclerosis, enrolled in a pregnancy study. V and J are TRBV28 and TRBJ1-2; D gene unclear. Specimen: CD8+ T cells from peripheral blood mononuclear cells, collected in the second trimester of pregnancy. CDR3 sequence: CASHASTNYGYTF. CDR3 nucleotide sequence: TGTGCCAGCCACGCAAGCACTAACTATGGCTACACCTTC.